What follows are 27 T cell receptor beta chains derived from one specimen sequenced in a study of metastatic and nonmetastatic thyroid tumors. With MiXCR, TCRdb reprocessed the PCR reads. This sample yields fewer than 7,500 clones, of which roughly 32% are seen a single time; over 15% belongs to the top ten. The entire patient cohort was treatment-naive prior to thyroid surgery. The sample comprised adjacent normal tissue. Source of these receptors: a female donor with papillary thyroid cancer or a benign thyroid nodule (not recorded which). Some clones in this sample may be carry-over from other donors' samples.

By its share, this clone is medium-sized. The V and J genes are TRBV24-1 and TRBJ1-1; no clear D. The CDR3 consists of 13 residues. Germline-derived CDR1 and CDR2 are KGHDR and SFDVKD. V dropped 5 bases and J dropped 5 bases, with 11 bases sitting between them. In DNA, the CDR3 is TGTGCCACCAGTGCCCCCGGTTGGACTGAAGCTTTCTTT. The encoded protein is CATSAPGWTEAFF.

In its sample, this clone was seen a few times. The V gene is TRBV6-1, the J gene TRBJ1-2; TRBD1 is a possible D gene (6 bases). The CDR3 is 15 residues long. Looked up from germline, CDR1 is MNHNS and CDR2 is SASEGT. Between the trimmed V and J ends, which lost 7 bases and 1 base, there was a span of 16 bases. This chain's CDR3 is CASTHQGFGNYGYTF. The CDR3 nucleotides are TGTGCCAGCACTCACCAGGGGTTTGGTAACTATGGCTACACCTTC.

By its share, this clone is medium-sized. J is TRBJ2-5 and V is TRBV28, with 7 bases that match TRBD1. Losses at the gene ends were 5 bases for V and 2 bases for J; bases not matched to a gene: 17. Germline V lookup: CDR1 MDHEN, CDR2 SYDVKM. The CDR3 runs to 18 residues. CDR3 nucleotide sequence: TGTGCCAGCAGTCCATTTCCCACCGGGACAGCAATTCAAGAGACCCAGTACTTC. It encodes CASSPFPTGTAIQETQYF.

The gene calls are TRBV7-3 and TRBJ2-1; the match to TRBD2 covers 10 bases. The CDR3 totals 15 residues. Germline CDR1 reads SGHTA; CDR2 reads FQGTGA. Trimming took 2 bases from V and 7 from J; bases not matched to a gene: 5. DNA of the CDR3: TGTGCCAGCAGCTTACTAGCGGGAGATGGAAATGAGCAGTTCTTC. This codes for CASSLLAGDGNEQFF.

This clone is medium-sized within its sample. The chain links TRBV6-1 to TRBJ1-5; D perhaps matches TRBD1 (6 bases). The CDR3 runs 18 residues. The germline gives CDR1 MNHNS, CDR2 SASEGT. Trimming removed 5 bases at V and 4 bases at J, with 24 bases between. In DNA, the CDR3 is TGTGCCAGCAGTAATCCTTCCGGGACATCGTTTATGAATCAGCCCCAGCATTTT. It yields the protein CASSNPSGTSFMNQPQHF.

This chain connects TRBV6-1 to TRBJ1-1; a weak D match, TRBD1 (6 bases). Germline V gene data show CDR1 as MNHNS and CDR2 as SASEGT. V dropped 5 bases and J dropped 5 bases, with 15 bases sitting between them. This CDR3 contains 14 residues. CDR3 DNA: TGTGCCAGCAGTCTACAGGGCAGTGGGACTGAAGCTTTCTTT. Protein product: CASSLQGSGTEAFF.

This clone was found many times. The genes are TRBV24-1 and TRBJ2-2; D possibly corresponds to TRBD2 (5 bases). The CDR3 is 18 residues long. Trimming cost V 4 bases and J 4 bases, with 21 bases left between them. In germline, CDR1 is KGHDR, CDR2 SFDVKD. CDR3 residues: CATSDDPSEGLVTGELFF. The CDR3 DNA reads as TGTGCCACCAGTGACGACCCCTCGGAAGGACTGGTCACCGGGGAGCTGTTTTTT.

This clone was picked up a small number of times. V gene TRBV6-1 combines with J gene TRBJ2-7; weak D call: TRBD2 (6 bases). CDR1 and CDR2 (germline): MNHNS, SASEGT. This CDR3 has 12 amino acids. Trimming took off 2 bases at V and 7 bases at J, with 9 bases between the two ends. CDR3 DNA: TGTGCCAGCAGTGAAAGGAGGGGTGAGCAGTACTTC. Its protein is CASSERRGEQYF.

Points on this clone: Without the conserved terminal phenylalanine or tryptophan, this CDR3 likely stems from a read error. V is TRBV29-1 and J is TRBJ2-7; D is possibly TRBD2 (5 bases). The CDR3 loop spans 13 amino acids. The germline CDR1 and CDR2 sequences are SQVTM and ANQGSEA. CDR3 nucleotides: TGCATCGCCAGAAGGGAGATCTCCTACGAGCAGTACTTA. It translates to CIARREISYEQYL.

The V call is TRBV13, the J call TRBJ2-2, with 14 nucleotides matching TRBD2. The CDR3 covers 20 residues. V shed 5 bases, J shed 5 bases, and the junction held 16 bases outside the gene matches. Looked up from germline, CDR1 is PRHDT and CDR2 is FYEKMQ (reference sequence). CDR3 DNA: TGTGCCAGCAGCCTTGCGGGACTAGCGGGAGTTGGGGCGAGTACCGGGGAGCTGTTTTTT. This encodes CASSLAGLAGVGASTGELFF.

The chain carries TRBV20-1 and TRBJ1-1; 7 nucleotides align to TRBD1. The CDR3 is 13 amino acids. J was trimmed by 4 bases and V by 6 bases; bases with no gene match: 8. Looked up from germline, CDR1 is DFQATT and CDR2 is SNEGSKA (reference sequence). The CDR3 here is CSALHEGATEAFF. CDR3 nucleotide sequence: TGCAGTGCCCTGCACGAGGGGGCCACTGAAGCTTTCTTT.

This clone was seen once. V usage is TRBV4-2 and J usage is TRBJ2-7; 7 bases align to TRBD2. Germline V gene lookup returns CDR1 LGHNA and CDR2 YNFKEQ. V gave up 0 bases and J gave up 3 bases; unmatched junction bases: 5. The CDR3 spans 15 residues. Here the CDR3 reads CASSQERTRGYEQYF. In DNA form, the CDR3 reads TGTGCCAGCAGCCAAGAAAGGACTAGAGGCTACGAGCAGTACTTC.

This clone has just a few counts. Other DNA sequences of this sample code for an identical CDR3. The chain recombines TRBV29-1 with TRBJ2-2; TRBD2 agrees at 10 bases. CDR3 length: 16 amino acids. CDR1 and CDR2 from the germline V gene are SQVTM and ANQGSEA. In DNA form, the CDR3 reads TGCAGTGTGGGGAAGGTAGCGGGAGGTGCCACCGGGGAGCTGTTTTTT. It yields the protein CSVGKVAGGATGELFF.

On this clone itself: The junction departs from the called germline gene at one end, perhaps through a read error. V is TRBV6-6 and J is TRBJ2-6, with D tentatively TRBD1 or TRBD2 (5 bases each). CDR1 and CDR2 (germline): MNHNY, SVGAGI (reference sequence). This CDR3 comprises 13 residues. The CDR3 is CASSYIGANALTF. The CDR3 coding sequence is TGTGCCAGCAGTTACATCGGGGCCAACGCCCTGACTTTC.

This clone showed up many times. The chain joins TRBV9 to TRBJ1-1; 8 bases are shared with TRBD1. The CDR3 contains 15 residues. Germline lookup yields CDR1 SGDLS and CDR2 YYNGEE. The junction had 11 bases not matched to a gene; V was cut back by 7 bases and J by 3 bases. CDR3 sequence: CASQKGQGGDTEAFF. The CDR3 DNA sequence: TGTGCCAGCCAAAAAGGACAGGGAGGGGACACTGAAGCTTTCTTT.

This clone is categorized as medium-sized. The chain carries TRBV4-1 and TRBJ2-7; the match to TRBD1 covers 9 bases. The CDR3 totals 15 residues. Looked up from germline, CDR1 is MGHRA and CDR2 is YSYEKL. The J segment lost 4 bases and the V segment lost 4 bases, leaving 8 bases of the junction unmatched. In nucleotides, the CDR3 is TGCGCCAGCAGCCCCGTGGACAGGGGAAAGTACGAGCAGTACTTC. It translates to CASSPVDRGKYEQYF.

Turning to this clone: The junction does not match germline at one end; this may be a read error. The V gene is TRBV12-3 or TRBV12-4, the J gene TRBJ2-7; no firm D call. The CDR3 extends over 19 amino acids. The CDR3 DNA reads TGTGTCAGCAGTTTCCACACGCTGCAGGACGCACCGCCTACCTACGAGCAGTACTTC. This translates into CVSSFHTLQDAPPTYEQYF.

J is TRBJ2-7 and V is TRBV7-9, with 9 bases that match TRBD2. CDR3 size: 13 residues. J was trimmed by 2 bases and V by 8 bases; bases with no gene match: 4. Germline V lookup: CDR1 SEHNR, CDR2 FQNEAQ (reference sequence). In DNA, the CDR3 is TGTGCCAGCGGCAGCGGGAGGACCTACGAGCAGTACTTC. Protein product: CASGSGRTYEQYF.

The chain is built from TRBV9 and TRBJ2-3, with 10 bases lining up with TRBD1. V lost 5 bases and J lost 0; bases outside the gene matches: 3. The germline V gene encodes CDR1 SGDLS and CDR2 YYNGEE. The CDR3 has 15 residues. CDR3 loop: CASSGTGASTDTQYF. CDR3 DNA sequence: TGTGCCAGCAGTGGGACAGGGGCTAGCACAGATACGCAGTATTTT.

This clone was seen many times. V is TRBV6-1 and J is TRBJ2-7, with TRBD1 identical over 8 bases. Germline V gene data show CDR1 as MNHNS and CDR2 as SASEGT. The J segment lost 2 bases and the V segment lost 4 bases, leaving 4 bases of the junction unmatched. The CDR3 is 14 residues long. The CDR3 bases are TGTGCCAGCAGTGTCGGACAGGGTCCCTACGAGCAGTACTTC. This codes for CASSVGQGPYEQYF.

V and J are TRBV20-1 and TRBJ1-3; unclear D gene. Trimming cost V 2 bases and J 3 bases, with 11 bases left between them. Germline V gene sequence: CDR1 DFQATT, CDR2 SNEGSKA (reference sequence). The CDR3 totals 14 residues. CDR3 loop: CSARSGGNGNTIYF. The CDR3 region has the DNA TGCAGTGCTAGATCGGGAGGAAATGGAAACACCATATATTTT.

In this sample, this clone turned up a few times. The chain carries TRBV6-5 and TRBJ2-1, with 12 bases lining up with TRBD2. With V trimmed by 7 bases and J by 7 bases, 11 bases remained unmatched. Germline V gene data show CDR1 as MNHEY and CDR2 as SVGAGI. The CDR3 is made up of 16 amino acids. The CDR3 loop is CASTSGGTSGLNEQFF. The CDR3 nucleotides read TGTGCCAGCACTTCGGGAGGGACTAGCGGGTTAAATGAGCAGTTCTTC.

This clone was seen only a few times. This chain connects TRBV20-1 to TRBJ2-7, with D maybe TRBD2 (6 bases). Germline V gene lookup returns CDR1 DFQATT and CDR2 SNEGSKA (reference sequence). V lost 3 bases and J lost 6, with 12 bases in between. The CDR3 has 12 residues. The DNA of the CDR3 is TGCAGTGCTAGCGGGAGTAGGTTCGAGCAGTACTTC. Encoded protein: CSASGSRFEQYF.

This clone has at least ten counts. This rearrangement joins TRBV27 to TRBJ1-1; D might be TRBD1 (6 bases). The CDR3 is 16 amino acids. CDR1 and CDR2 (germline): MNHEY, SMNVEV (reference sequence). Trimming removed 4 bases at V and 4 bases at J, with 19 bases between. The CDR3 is CASSSSGVPTGTEAFF. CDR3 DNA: TGTGCCAGCAGTTCTTCAGGGGTCCCTACGGGCACTGAAGCTTTCTTT.

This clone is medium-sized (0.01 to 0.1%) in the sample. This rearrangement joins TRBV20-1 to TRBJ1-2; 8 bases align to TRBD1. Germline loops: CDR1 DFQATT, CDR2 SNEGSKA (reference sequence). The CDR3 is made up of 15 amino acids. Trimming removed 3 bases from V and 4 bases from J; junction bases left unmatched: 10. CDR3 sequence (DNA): TGCAGTGCTAGTTTAGGACAGGGCACCCTCTATGGCTACACCTTC. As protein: CSASLGQGTLYGYTF.

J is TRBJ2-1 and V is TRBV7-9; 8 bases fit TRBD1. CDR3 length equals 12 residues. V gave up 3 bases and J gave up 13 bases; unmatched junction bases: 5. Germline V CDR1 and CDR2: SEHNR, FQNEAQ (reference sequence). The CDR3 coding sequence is TGTGCCAGCAGCTTCGACAGGGGCGGACAGTTCTTC. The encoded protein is CASSFDRGGQFF.

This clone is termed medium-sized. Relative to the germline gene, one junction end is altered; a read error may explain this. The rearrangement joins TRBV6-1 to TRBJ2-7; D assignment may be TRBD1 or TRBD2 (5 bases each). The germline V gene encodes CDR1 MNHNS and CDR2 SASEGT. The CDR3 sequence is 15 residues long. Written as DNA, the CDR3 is TGTGCCAGCAGTCCCAGACAGTGGGGGTCCTACGGGCAGTACTTC. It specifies CASSPRQWGSYGQYF.